The entry that follows covers one T cell receptor beta chain sequence. Trimming at V came to 10 bases and at J to 7 bases, leaving 11 bases not matched to a gene. This CDR3 has 15 residues. Germline V lookup: CDR1 WNHNN, CDR2 SYGVQD (reference sequence). The data are from a study of blood T cell repertoires in COVID-19. Across the whole study: The study drew acute and convalescent COVID-19 samples from the United States, Italy and Spain.

Profiling relied on immunoSEQ multiplex PCR, and the TCRdb table lists in-frame clones only, not all of them. The sample contains under 200,000 clones, approximately 80% of which appear only once. Material for sequencing was peripheral blood. The rearrangement links TRBV10-1 to TRBJ2-2, with 11 bases fitting TRBD2. The source is a woman aged 55 to 70 with acute or convalescent COVID-19. The CDR3 sequence: CATGLAGGRGGELFF. CDR3 DNA sequence: TGCGCCACCGGCTTAGCGGGGGGGCGGGGCGGGGAGCTGTTTTTT.